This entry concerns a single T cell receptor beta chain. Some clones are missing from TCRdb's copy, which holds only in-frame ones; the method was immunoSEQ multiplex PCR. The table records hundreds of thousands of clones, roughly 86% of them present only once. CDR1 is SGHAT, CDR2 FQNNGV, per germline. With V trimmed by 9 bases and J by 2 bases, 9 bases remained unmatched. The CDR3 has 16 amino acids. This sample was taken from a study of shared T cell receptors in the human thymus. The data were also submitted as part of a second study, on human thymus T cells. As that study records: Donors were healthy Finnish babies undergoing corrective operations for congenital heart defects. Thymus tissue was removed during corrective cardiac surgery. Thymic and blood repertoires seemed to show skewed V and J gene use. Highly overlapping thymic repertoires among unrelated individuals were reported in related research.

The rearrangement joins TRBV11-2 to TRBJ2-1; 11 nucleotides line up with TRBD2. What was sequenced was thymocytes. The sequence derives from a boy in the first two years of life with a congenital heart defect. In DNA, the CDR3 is TGTGCCAGTAAGGAGGGACTAGCGGTCCCCTACAATGAGCAGTTCTTC. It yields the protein CASKEGLAVPYNEQFF.